These 28 T cell receptor beta chains were sequenced from one sample in a study of Tregs in tolerant kidney transplant recipients (dated by TCRdb to between 2018 and 2021). Read against the paper, the sample's time point label means: blood sample drawn before combined kidney and bone marrow transplant. The method was the immunoSEQ multiplex PCR assay. In TCRdb, the immuneACCESS table is reduced to in-frame sequences with V and J assigned. These tables do not hold every clone; where another copy was compared, an unresolved V gene accounts for under half, and the others remain unexplained. The sample's clone listing holds roughly 50,000 clones. The top ten clonotypes cover under 0.9% of the sample. The material was CD4+ T cells from blood, obtained before the transplant. The source of these receptors is a human donor who received a combined kidney and bone marrow transplant.

Details on this clone: The CDR3 goes on 3 residues after the read ends, and that part is filled in from the germline J gene. The J gene is TRBJ1-5, the V gene TRBV6-1; D remains ambiguous. The CDR3 consists of 16 residues. V was trimmed by 4 bases and J by 0 bases, leaving 13 bases between them. Germline lookup yields CDR1 MNHNS and CDR2 SASEGT. Partial CDR3 DNA: TGTGCCAGCAGTGGTCCAGCTAGTTATAGCAATCAGCCC. It codes for CASSGPASYSNQP. The entire CDR3 reads CASSGPASYSNQPQHF.

As for this clone: The read comes to an end 3 residues before the CDR3 does, leaving the germline J gene to fill in the end. The rearrangement links TRBV5-1 to TRBJ2-6; D is undetermined. The germline V gene encodes CDR1 SGHRS and CDR2 YFSETQ. The CDR3 covers 16 residues. V dropped 4 bases and J dropped 4 bases, with 15 bases sitting between them. CDR3 sequence: CASSPGPGPGANVLTF. The sequenced CDR3 bases are TGCGCCAGCAGCCCCGGTCCAGGCCCAGGGGCCAACGTC.

As regards this clone: The missing CDR3 end, 3 residues past where the read stops, is filled in from the germline J gene. The chain has TRBV5-1 and TRBJ2-1; D ambiguous. Trimming pared 0 bases from V and 7 bases from J, leaving 17 bases between. Looked up from germline, CDR1 is SGHRS and CDR2 is YFSETQ. The CDR3 extends over 16 amino acids. CDR3 DNA, as far as it was read: TGCGCCAGCAGCTTGGGTCCGGGTCCCATAAAGAATGAG. Translated: CASSLGPGPIKNE. The whole CDR3 reads CASSLGPGPIKNEQFF.

Turning to this clone: From the germline J gene comes the end of the CDR3, since the read stops 3 residues before it. This chain joins TRBV2 and TRBJ1-3, with 8 bases that match TRBD1. With V trimmed by 5 bases and J by 0 bases, 6 bases remained unmatched. Germline V CDR1 and CDR2: SNHLY, FYNNEI. CDR3 size: 16 residues. The CDR3 here is CASSSDRGLSGNTIYF. CDR3 bases read: TGTGCCAGCAGTAGTGACAGGGGCCTCTCTGGAAACACC.

As concerns this clone: The read comes to an end 3 residues before the CDR3 does, leaving the germline J gene to fill in the end. The rearrangement links TRBV29-1 to TRBJ2-1; possible D gene TRBD2, 7 bases. Trimming removed 3 bases at V and 4 bases at J, with 13 bases between. The CDR3 has 14 amino acids. Germline-derived CDR1 and CDR2 are SQVTM and ANQGSEA. CDR3 sequence: CSVERGLWYNEQFF. CDR3 bases read: TGCAGCGTTGAGCGGGGGCTTTGGTACAATGAG.

In the case of this clone: At the DNA level, this CDR3 is encoded by other sequences in the same sample as well. CDR3 sequence: CASSLDSYGYTF. The sequenced CDR3 bases are TGCGCCAGCAGCCTAGACAGTTATGGC. The rearrangement joins TRBV5-1 to TRBJ1-2; tentative D call: TRBD1 (5 bases). Read data end 3 residues before the CDR3 end; the end is taken from the germline J gene. Between the trimmed V and J ends, which lost 4 bases and 5 bases, there was a span of 9 bases. The germline V gene encodes CDR1 SGHRS and CDR2 YFSETQ. The CDR3 totals 12 residues.

Comment on this clone: From the germline J gene comes the end of the CDR3, since the read stops 3 residues before it. The chain employs TRBV19 and TRBJ2-1; 7 nucleotides agree with TRBD1. This CDR3 comprises 14 residues. Germline CDR1 LNHDA, CDR2 SQIVND (reference sequence). V was pared by 5 bases and J by 5 bases, with 6 bases of the junction left unmatched. Partial CDR3 DNA: TGTGCCAGTAGTGTCGGGACAGCGAACAATGAG. The encoded protein is CASSVGTANNE. In full, the CDR3 is CASSVGTANNEQFF. Full variable domain (rest looked up from reference TRBV19 and TRBJ2-1): DGGITQSPKYLFRKEGQNVTLSCEQNLNHDAMYWYRQDPGQGLRLIYYSQIVNDFQKGDIAEGYSVSREKKESFPLTVTSAQKNPTAFYLCASSVGTANNEQFFGPGTRLTVL.

Note on this clone: The read ends 3 residues before the CDR3 terminus; that terminus is restored from the germline J gene. This chain connects TRBV19 to TRBJ2-2; D is possibly TRBD2 (6 bases). In germline, CDR1 is LNHDA, CDR2 SQIVND (reference sequence). The CDR3 covers 14 residues. Trimming removed 3 bases at V and 1 base at J, with 6 bases between. CDR3 DNA, as far as it was read: TGTGCCAGTAGTATGGAGGGGAACACCGGGGAG. Translating it yields CASSMEGNTGE. The whole CDR3 sequence reads CASSMEGNTGELFF.

On this clone itself: Sequencing ends 3 residues short of the CDR3 end; the germline J gene provides the rest. The rearrangement joins TRBV12-3 or TRBV12-4 to TRBJ2-6; possibly TRBD2 for D (5 bases). The CDR3 contains 16 residues. V was pared by 4 bases and J by 2 bases, with 12 bases between. Incomplete CDR3 DNA: TGTGCCAGCAGTTCTCTGCGAGCGGCTGGGGCCAACGTC. As protein: CASSSLRAAGANV. The full-length CDR3 reads as CASSSLRAAGANVLTF.

As to this clone: The read falls 3 residues short of the CDR3 end, and the missing part is taken from the germline J gene. The chain links TRBV30 to TRBJ1-1, with D tentatively TRBD1 (6 bases). The germline CDR1 and CDR2 sequences are GTSNPN and SVGIG (reference sequence). Trimming took 3 bases from V and 3 from J, leaving 23 bases between them. The CDR3 is 17 residues long. The CDR3 loop reads CAWRGGPAGLGDTEAFF. The covered CDR3 bases are TGTGCCTGGAGAGGGGGACCGGCCGGGTTAGGGGACACTGAA.

A word on this clone: The read terminates 3 residues before the CDR3 end, so the remaining end is supplied by the germline J gene. V usage is TRBV20-1 and J usage is TRBJ1-2; 9 positions agree with TRBD1. Trimming took 5 bases from V and 4 from J; bases not matched to a gene: 8. CDR1 and CDR2 from the germline V gene are DFQATT and SNEGSKA (reference sequence). The CDR3 has 14 amino acids. The CDR3 here is CSAGRDREGYGYTF. The sequenced CDR3 bases are TGCAGTGCTGGCCGGGACAGGGAAGGCTATGGC.

With regard to this clone: The read terminates 3 residues ahead of where the CDR3 ends, so the germline J gene completes it. The chain joins TRBV29-1 to TRBJ2-5, with 7 bases identical to TRBD1. The CDR3 runs 12 residues. In germline, CDR1 is SQVTM, CDR2 ANQGSEA. V trimming: 5 bases; J trimming: 5 bases; junction bases outside the gene matches: 5. The covered CDR3 bases are TGCAGCGTTCGGGGACAGAGGGAGACC. Translation: CSVRGQRET. The complete CDR3 sequence is CSVRGQRETQYF.

Concerning this clone: The CDR3 extends 3 residues past the end of the read, so its final part is completed from the germline J gene. The genes are TRBV10-1 and TRBJ2-1, with 8 nucleotides matching TRBD2. Trimming at V came to 9 bases and at J to 2 bases, leaving 3 bases not matched to a gene. Germline lookup yields CDR1 WNHNN and CDR2 SYGVQD (reference sequence). This CDR3 is built from 13 residues. The CDR3 reads CASTGGTYNEQFF. Incomplete CDR3 DNA: TGCGCCAGTACGGGGGGGACCTACAATGAG.

Of note for this clone: The read terminates 3 residues ahead of where the CDR3 ends, so the germline J gene completes it. J is TRBJ2-3 and V is TRBV5-1; a weak D match, TRBD1 (6 bases). CDR1 and CDR2 (germline): SGHRS, YFSETQ. The CDR3 is 15 residues long. V dropped 4 bases and J dropped 2 bases, with 14 bases sitting between them. CDR3 DNA, as far as it was read: TGCGCCAGCAGCACCCCGGGACACCCCACAGATACG. Its translation: CASSTPGHPTDT. The full CDR3 protein is CASSTPGHPTDTQYF.

Comments on this clone: The sequence runs out 3 residues before the end of the CDR3; the remainder is reconstructed from the germline J gene. The chain is built from TRBV2 and TRBJ2-1; the D gene is possibly TRBD1 (6 bases). This CDR3 comprises 15 residues. Germline V gene data show CDR1 as SNHLY and CDR2 as FYNNEI. Deletions cut 6 bases from V and 0 bases from J, with 12 bases between. CDR3 sequence reads: CASSTQGLSYNEQFF. The sequenced CDR3 bases are TGTGCCAGCAGCACTCAGGGGCTCTCCTACAATGAG. The full variable domain, in which reference TRBV2 and TRBJ2-1 provide the parts outside the CDR3, is EPEVTQTPSHQVTQMGQEVILRCVPISNHLYFYWYRQILGQKVEFLVSFYNNEISEKSEIFDDQFSVERPDGSNFTLKIRSTKLEDSAMYFCASSTQGLSYNEQFFGPGTRLTVL.

About this clone itself: The read ends 3 residues shy of where the CDR3 ends; the end is completed using the germline J gene. The chain combines TRBV29-1 with TRBJ2-5; tentatively, D is TRBD1 or TRBD2 (5 bases each). Germline loops: CDR1 SQVTM, CDR2 ANQGSEA. V lost 3 bases and J lost 5, with 16 bases in between. The CDR3 sequence is 14 residues long. The sequenced part of the CDR3 DNA is TGCAGCGTTGATTCCGGGAAGGGGATGGAGACC. This translates into CSVDSGKGMET. The whole CDR3 sequence is CSVDSGKGMETQYF. Complete variable domain (other parts from reference TRBV29-1 and TRBJ2-5): SAVISQKPSRDICQRGTSLTIQCQVDSQVTMMFWYRQQPGQSLTLIATANQGSEATYESGFVIDKFPISRPNLTFSTLTVSNMSPEDSSIYLCSVDSGKGMETQYFGPGTRLLVL.

Comment on this clone: The read terminates 3 residues ahead of where the CDR3 ends, so the germline J gene completes it. The chain links TRBV19 to TRBJ2-7; D possibly corresponds to TRBD1 (6 bases). With 10 bases removed from V and 2 bases from J, the gap between germline ends came to 12 bases. The CDR3 length is 12 residues. Germline-derived CDR1 and CDR2 are LNHDA and SQIVND (reference sequence). The CDR3 reads CATRDTTYEQYF. CDR3 bases read: TGTGCCACCCGGGACACCACCTACGAG.

Turning to this clone: The read ends 3 residues before the CDR3 terminus; that terminus is restored from the germline J gene. The gene calls are TRBV19 and TRBJ2-7, with D possibly TRBD2 on 5 matching bases. Germline assignment: CDR1 LNHDA and CDR2 SQIVND (reference sequence). V lost 5 bases, J lost 6 bases, and 17 bases lay in between. The CDR3 consists of 14 residues. The CDR3 bases that were read are TGTGCCAGTAGTGGGCAGCACTCCGGACTCGAG. Its protein product is CASSGQHSGLE. The CDR3 reads in full as CASSGQHSGLEQYF.

Comments on this clone: The CDR3 end lies 3 residues beyond the end of the read and is filled in from the germline J gene. This rearrangement joins TRBV2 to TRBJ2-7, with TRBD1 matching over 8 bases. The germline V gene encodes CDR1 SNHLY and CDR2 FYNNEI. Unmatched junction bases numbered 7, after V lost 6 bases and J lost 3 bases. The CDR3 covers 14 residues. The CDR3 region is CASRYLGTGYEQYF. The sequenced part of the CDR3 DNA is TGTGCCAGCAGGTACCTTGGGACAGGCTACGAG.

Concerning this clone itself: The sequenced fragment ends 3 residues before the CDR3 boundary, so the rest is inferred from the germline J gene. The chain has TRBV5-1 and TRBJ1-6, with D unresolved. The germline V gene has CDR1 SGHRS and CDR2 YFSETQ. The ends were cut back, 1 base at V and 7 bases at J, with 12 bases in the middle. CDR3 length: 15 amino acids. The CDR3 bases that were read are TGCGCCAGCAGCTTGTCGGGGATCCTAAATTCACCC. Translating it yields CASSLSGILNSP. The whole CDR3 sequence reads CASSLSGILNSPLHF.

Note on this clone: The observed sequence ends 3 residues before the CDR3 terminus, with the missing tail filled in from the germline J gene. The J gene is TRBJ1-4, the V gene TRBV30; maybe TRBD1 (6 bases). The CDR3 extends over 17 amino acids. V was cut by 3 bases and J by 3 bases, with 20 bases left in between. CDR1 and CDR2 (germline): GTSNPN, SVGIG (reference sequence). CDR3 protein: CAWRAMMGARANEKLFF. CDR3 bases read: TGTGCCTGGAGGGCCATGATGGGGGCGCGGGCTAATGAAAAA.

Worth noting for this clone: With the read ending 3 residues before the CDR3 end, the germline J gene is used to fill in that end. This chain connects TRBV6-2 or TRBV6-3 to TRBJ2-5; TRBD1 might be the D (6 bases). Trimming pared 6 bases from V and 5 bases from J, leaving 13 bases between. The CDR3 is 13 residues long. Germline V CDR1 and CDR2: MNHEY, SVGEGT. CDR3: CASRRGGRETQYF. The CDR3 bases that were read are TGTGCCAGCAGAAGAGGGGGTCGGGAGACC.

Comment on this clone: Read coverage stops 3 residues before the CDR3 terminus; the germline J gene supplies the remainder. The chain has TRBV2 and TRBJ1-4, with no clear D. This CDR3 region has 13 residues. Germline V gene lookup returns CDR1 SNHLY and CDR2 FYNNEI. V lost 10 bases to trimming and J lost 8 bases, with 17 bases between them. The CDR3 loop is CATGRSEGEKLFF. Partial CDR3 DNA: TGTGCCACTGGCCGTTCCGAGGGCGAAAAA.

A remark on this clone: The read comes to an end 3 residues before the CDR3 does, leaving the germline J gene to fill in the end. The chain has TRBV7-8 and TRBJ2-7; TRBD1 agrees at 9 bases. Germline assignment: CDR1 SGHVS and CDR2 FQNEAQ. Trimming took 4 bases from V and 6 from J; bases not matched to a gene: 7. This CDR3 comprises 14 residues. CDR3 sequence: CASSSRDRVSEQYF. The DNA read from the CDR3 is TGTGCCAGCAGCTCCCGGGACAGGGTGAGCGAG.

In regard to this clone: The CDR3 goes on 3 residues after the read ends, and that part is filled in from the germline J gene. The genes are TRBV19 and TRBJ2-3; TRBD1 agrees at 8 bases. CDR1 and CDR2 (germline): LNHDA, SQIVND (reference sequence). The trim removed 3 bases at V and 4 bases at J, leaving 3 bases unmatched. There are 14 residues in the CDR3. The CDR3 DNA, read in part, is TGTGCCAGTAGTATCGGACAGGGCCCAGATACG. It encodes CASSIGQGPDT. The full CDR3 is CASSIGQGPDTQYF.

In the case of this clone: The read finishes 3 residues shy of the CDR3 end, and the germline J gene is used to complete it. The genes are TRBV5-1 and TRBJ1-1; 8 bases line up with TRBD1. In germline, CDR1 is SGHRS, CDR2 YFSETQ. V shed 4 bases, J shed 3 bases, and the junction held 2 bases outside the gene matches. CDR3 length: 13 residues. The CDR3 is CASSVQGDTEAFF. CDR3 bases read: TGCGCCAGCAGCGTACAGGGGGACACTGAA.

Regarding this clone: The read ends 3 residues before the CDR3 terminus; that terminus is restored from the germline J gene. V and J are TRBV19 and TRBJ2-5; no reliable D call. The CDR3 covers 14 residues. Germline values: CDR1 LNHDA, CDR2 SQIVND (reference sequence). Between the trimmed V and J ends, which lost 10 bases and 1 base, there was a span of 16 bases. CDR3 DNA (partial): TGTGCCACTAGAAGGGTCGCCACCCAAGAGACC. Its protein is CATRRVATQET. The CDR3 as a whole reads CATRRVATQETQYF.

On this clone: The CDR3 goes on 3 residues after the read ends, and that part is filled in from the germline J gene. V is TRBV20-1 and J is TRBJ1-5; 7 positions agree with TRBD1. This CDR3 region has 14 residues. The J segment lost 4 bases and the V segment lost 6 bases, leaving 9 bases of the junction unmatched. Germline values: CDR1 DFQATT, CDR2 SNEGSKA (reference sequence). CDR3 amino acids: CSATRQGRNQPQHF. The covered CDR3 bases are TGCAGTGCGACCCGACAGGGAAGGAATCAGCCC.